The rows below give T cell receptor beta chains drawn from one sample of a study of OX40 agonist ivuxolimab in advanced cancers. Clones were read by immunoSEQ multiplex PCR, and TCRdb kept only the in-frame ones, dropping some. Of tens of thousands of clones in the sample, roughly 90% were seen once. This specimen was CD4+ or CD8+ T cells sorted from blood, taken in a trial of the OX40 agonist ivuxolimab. The receptors stem from an adult with an advanced solid tumor such as melanoma, head and neck, liver or kidney cancer. CDR3s include the opening cysteine and the closing phenylalanine or tryptophan. Each record gives: clone size, D gene, J gene, V gene, CDR3 protein, CDR3 DNA. A D gene is named only where the DNA matches it firmly. Size values are once, few and many counts, or a class for expanded clones, and some rows have none.

.,.,TRBJ2-7,TRBV11-3,CASSLVDVGGSYEQYF,TGTGCCAGCAGCTTAGTCGATGTTGGGGGCTCCTACGAGCAGTACTTC
.,.,TRBJ1-3,TRBV7-2,CASSSSGVSGNTIYF,TGTGCCAGCAGCTCTAGCGGGGTCTCTGGAAACACCATATATTTT
.,TRBD2,TRBJ2-3,TRBV5-1,CASSLPAGGTDTQYF,TGCGCCAGCAGCTTGCCTGCGGGAGGCACAGATACGCAGTATTTT
once,.,TRBJ2-6,TRBV27,CASRSYSGANVLTF,TGTGCCAGCAGATCGTACTCGGGGGCCAACGTCCTGACTTTC
.,.,TRBJ2-2,TRBV6-1,CASSARIPNGELFF,TGTGCCAGCAGCGCTAGGATCCCCAACGGGGAGCTGTTTTTT
.,TRBD1,TRBJ2-7,TRBV7-9,CASSFDRVPYEQYF,TGTGCCAGCAGCTTTGACAGGGTACCCTACGAGCAGTACTTC
once,.,TRBJ2-1,TRBV7-2,CASSPNGLPNEQFF,TGTGCCAGCAGCCCGAACGGACTTCCCAATGAGCAGTTCTTC
.,TRBD1,TRBJ2-7,TRBV29-1,CSVGVQGASYEQYF,TGCAGCGTTGGTGTACAGGGGGCGTCCTACGAGCAGTACTTC
.,.,TRBJ1-4,TRBV29-1,CSVEPPGGPATNEKLFF,TGCAGCGTTGAACCCCCCGGGGGACCTGCAACTAATGAAAAACTGTTTTTT
.,TRBD1,TRBJ2-3,TRBV9,CASSVGFPGTGRTDTQYF,TGTGCCAGCAGCGTAGGTTTCCCCGGGACAGGGCGAACAGATACGCAGTATTTT
.,.,TRBJ1-2,TRBV7-9,CASSLALAIWNYGYTF,TGTGCCAGCAGCTTAGCGTTGGCAATTTGGAACTATGGCTACACCTTC
.,.,TRBJ2-7,TRBV9,CASSATSSLGTYEQYF,TGTGCCAGCAGCGCAACTAGTTCCTTAGGGACCTACGAGCAGTACTTC
.,.,TRBJ2-6,TRBV18,CASSPTGFGGANVLTF,TGTGCCAGCTCACCGACAGGCTTTGGTGGGGCCAACGTCCTGACTTTC
.,.,TRBJ1-2,TRBV16,CASSQSPGDTANYGYTF,TGTGCCAGCAGCCAATCTCCGGGAGACACTGCTAACTATGGCTACACCTTC
.,TRBD2,TRBJ2-7,TRBV11-2,CASSRTSSGEQYF,TGTGCCAGCAGCAGGACTAGCTCGGGCGAGCAGTACTTC
.,.,TRBJ1-5,TRBV19,CASSIGGTSIHF,TGTGCCAGTAGTATCGGGGGAACATCGATTCATTTT